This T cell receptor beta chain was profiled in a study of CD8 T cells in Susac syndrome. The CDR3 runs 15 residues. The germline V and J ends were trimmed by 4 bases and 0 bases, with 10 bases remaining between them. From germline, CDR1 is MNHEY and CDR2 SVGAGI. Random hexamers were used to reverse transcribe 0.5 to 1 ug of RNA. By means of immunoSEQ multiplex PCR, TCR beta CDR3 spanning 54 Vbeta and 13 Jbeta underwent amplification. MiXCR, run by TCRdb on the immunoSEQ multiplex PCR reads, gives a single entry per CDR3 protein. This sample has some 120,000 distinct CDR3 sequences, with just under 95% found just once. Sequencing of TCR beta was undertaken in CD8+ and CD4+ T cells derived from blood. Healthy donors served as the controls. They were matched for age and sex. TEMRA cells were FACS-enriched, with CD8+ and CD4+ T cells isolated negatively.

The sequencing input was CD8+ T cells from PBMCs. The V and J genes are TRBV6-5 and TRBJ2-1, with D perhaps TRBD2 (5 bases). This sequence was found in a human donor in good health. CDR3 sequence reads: CASSWRASSYNEQFF. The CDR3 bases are TGTGCCAGCAGTTGGCGGGCCAGCTCCTACAATGAGCAGTTCTTC.